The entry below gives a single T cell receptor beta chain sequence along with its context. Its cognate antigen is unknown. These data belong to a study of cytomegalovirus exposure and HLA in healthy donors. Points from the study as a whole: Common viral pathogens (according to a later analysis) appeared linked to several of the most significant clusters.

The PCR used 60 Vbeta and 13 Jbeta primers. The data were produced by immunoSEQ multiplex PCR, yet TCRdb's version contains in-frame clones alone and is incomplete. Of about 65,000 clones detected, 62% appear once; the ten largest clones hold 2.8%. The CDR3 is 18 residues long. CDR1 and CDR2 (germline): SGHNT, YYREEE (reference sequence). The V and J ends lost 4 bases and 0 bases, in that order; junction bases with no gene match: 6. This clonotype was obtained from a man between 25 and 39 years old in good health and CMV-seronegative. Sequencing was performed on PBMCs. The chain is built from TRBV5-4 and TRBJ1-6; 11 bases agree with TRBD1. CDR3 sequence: CASSRGTGGFSYNSPLHF. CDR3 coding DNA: TGTGCCAGCAGCCGCGGGACAGGGGGTTTCTCCTATAATTCACCCCTCCACTTT.